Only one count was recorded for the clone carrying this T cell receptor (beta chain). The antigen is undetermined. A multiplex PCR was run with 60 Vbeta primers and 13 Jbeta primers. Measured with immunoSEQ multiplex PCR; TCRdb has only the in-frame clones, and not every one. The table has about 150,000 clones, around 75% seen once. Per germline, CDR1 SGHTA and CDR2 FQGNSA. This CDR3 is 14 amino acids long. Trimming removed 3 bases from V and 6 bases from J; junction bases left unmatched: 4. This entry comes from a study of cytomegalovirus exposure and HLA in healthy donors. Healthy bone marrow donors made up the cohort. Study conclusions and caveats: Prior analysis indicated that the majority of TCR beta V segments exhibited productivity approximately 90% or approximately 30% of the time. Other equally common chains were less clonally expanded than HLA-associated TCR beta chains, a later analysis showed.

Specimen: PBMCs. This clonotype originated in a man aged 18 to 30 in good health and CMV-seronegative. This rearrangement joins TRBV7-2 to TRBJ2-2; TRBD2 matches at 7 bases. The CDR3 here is CASSLTSSPGELFF. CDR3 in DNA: TGTGCCAGCAGCTTGACTAGCTCTCCCGGGGAGCTGTTTTTT.